This T cell receptor (beta chain) was sequenced in a study of monozygotic twins with inflammatory bowel disease. TCRdb processed the 5' RACE reads again and assigns one entry to each CDR3 protein, with no DNA. The sample holds about 210,000 distinct CDR3 sequences. Notes on this clonotype: Its antigen remains unidentified.

Germline V gene sequence: CDR1 SGHRS, CDR2 YFSETQ. The CDR3 extends over 15 amino acids. Study conclusions and caveats: Relative to healthy twins, IBD patients had fewer clonotypes in common with others, a gap that was especially apparent with disease activity.

The chain uses TRBV5-1 and TRBJ2-5; TCRdb's D gene call, TRBD2, goes unchecked for lack of DNA. Input material: blood. The receptor was isolated from a human donor with ulcerative colitis or Crohn's disease, or a healthy co-twin of an affected twin (not recorded which). The chain's CDR3 is CASSLGATGPGTQYF.